This T cell receptor beta chain emerged from a study of cytomegalovirus exposure and HLA in healthy donors. Overall study context: Of the donors genotyped, a few hundred in all, 65% to 90% fell in the Caucasian-associated ancestry cluster.

The J segment lost 15 bases and the V segment lost 6 bases, leaving 20 bases of the junction unmatched. In germline, CDR1 is MDHEN, CDR2 SYDVKM. The CDR3 has 16 amino acids. Donors were ostensibly healthy at sampling, although undocumented immune exposures were probable. This PCR relied on a set of 60 Vbeta primers and 13 Jbeta primers. Repertoires were generated with immunoSEQ multiplex PCR, while TCRdb's copy carries only in-frame clones and drops some. The sample lists 130,000 to 150,000 clones, roughly four fifths seen once, with approximately 6.1% in the top ten. The J gene is TRBJ2-1, the V gene TRBV28, with 10 nucleotides matching TRBD2. The sample was PBMCs. This receptor was identified in a man younger than 40 in good health and CMV-seropositive. CDR3 coding DNA: TGTGCCAGCAGATCAATTTATGCAAGACTAGCGGGCCGCGGGTTCTTC. Translation gives CASRSIYARLAGRGFF.